This TCR beta chain was retrieved from a study of cytomegalovirus exposure and HLA in healthy donors. Whole-study results and caveats: Per a prior analysis, the majority of TCR beta V segments were productive roughly 90% or roughly 30% of the time.

Trimming at V came to 5 bases and at J to 13 bases, leaving 8 bases not matched to a gene. CDR3 length: 12 amino acids. Germline V gene lookup returns CDR1 MNHEY and CDR2 SMNVEV (reference sequence). The PCR made use of 60 Vbeta and 13 Jbeta primers. The data were produced by immunoSEQ multiplex PCR, yet TCRdb's version contains in-frame clones alone and is incomplete. The sample has roughly 100,000 clones; 77% are singletons. This clone has a handful of counts. The antigen remains unidentified. Sequences were obtained from PBMCs. This chain uses TRBV27 with TRBJ2-1; 7 nucleotides line up with TRBD2. The sequence was collected from a male donor in good health and CMV-seropositive. The CDR3 protein is CASSPGTKLQFF. CDR3 nucleotide sequence: TGTGCCAGCAGTCCTGGGACTAAACTTCAGTTCTTC.